A selection of T cell receptor beta chains follows, all from one sample in a study of beta chain features in type 1 diabetes. Libraries were prepared by immunoSEQ multiplex PCR; TCRdb keeps only in-frame clonotypes and omits some of them. This table holds over 15,000 clones, around 50% found once. The sequenced sample consisted of stem cell memory CD4+ T cells from blood. The receptors derive from a man younger than 35 in good health. Both conserved end residues are part of each CDR3. Each record gives: J gene, D gene, clone size, V gene, CDR3 protein, CDR3 DNA. The D gene is left open where the match is weak. Clone sizes are given selectively: once, few, many, or a class where the clone is expanded.

TRBJ2-1 TRBD2 few TRBV28 CASSLAGEQFF TGTGCCAGCAGCTTAGCGGGTGAGCAGTTCTTC
TRBJ2-3 TRBD2 . TRBV7-2 CASSFRLAGDTDTQYF TGTGCCAGCAGCTTCCGACTAGCGGGGGACACAGATACGCAGTATTTT
TRBJ2-4 . few TRBV28 CASRELAKNIQYF TGTGCCAGCAGAGAGCTAGCCAAAAACATTCAGTACTTC
TRBJ1-5 TRBD1 . TRBV30 CAWDRGLGQPQHF TGTGCCTGGGACAGGGGGTTAGGACAGCCCCAGCATTTT
TRBJ2-1 . . TRBV5-4 CASSLTQVNEQFF TGTGCCAGCAGCTTAACCCAGGTCAATGAGCAGTTCTTC
TRBJ2-1 . . TRBV10-3 CAISESLGQKPYNEQFF TGTGCCATCAGTGAGTCTCTAGGCCAGAAACCCTACAATGAGCAGTTCTTC
TRBJ2-5 TRBD1 . TRBV6-6 CAIGGQGISRTQYF TGTGCCATCGGAGGACAGGGCATAAGTAGGACCCAGTACTTC
TRBJ2-5 . . TRBV7-8 CASNLGAIRETQYF TGTGCCAGCAACCTGGGGGCGATTCGAGAGACCCAGTACTTC
TRBJ2-7 TRBD2 . TRBV15 CATSSGGNYEQYF TGTGCCACCTCTAGCGGGGGGAACTACGAGCAGTACTTC
TRBJ2-5 . . TRBV9 CATSRGGTEETQYF TGTGCCACCAGCCGGGGGGGGACAGAAGAGACCCAGTACTTC
TRBJ1-2 . . TRBV6-1 CASREHGTNYGYTF TGTGCCAGCAGGGAACACGGGACTAACTATGGCTACACCTTC
TRBJ1-5 . . TRBV13 CASSLSPPGAFSNQPQHF TGTGCCAGCAGCTTAAGTCCCCCAGGGGCTTTTAGCAATCAGCCCCAGCATTTT
TRBJ2-5 TRBD1 few TRBV19 CASNRGRTETQYF TGTGCCAGTAACAGGGGGCGGACGGAGACCCAGTACTTC
TRBJ2-7 . . TRBV7-2 CASSRPPGAEQYF TGTGCCAGCAGCCGACCCCCAGGGGCCGAGCAGTACTTC
TRBJ2-1 TRBD2 few TRBV5-1 CASSLDLAGGPNEQFF TGCGCCAGCAGCTTGGATTTGGCGGGGGGGCCCAATGAGCAGTTCTTC
TRBJ2-7 TRBD2 once TRBV9 CASSISGTIRDEQYF TGTGCCAGCAGTATTAGCGGGACGATCCGGGACGAGCAGTACTTC
TRBJ1-2 . . TRBV6-5 CASSPRTGYGYTF TGTGCCAGCAGTCCTCGGACGGGATATGGCTACACCTTC
TRBJ2-1 TRBD1 once TRBV9 CASSVRTGVNNEQFF TGTGCCAGCAGCGTCAGGACAGGGGTCAACAATGAGCAGTTCTTC
TRBJ1-2 TRBD1 few TRBV29-1 CSVAKGQNYGYTF TGCAGCGTAGCCAAGGGACAGAACTATGGCTACACCTTC
TRBJ1-6 . . TRBV5-6 CASSQPGLRNSPLHF TGTGCCAGCAGTCAACCGGGACTCAGGAATTCACCCCTCCACTTT
TRBJ1-1 TRBD1 once TRBV25-1 CASSRAGGAGTEAFF TGTGCCAGCAGTAGGGCAGGGGGCGCAGGCACTGAAGCTTTCTTT
TRBJ2-5 TRBD2 . TRBV5-1 CASSLSGRGGQETQYF TGCGCCAGCAGCTTGTCGGGGCGGGGGGGCCAAGAGACCCAGTACTTC
TRBJ2-3 . . TRBV5-1 CASSLDPGITDTQYF TGCGCCAGCAGCTTGGATCCAGGGATCACAGATACGCAGTATTTT
TRBJ2-7 . . TRBV6-6 CASGTAGFSYEQYF TGTGCCAGCGGAACTGCAGGGTTTTCCTACGAGCAGTACTTC
TRBJ1-2 TRBD1 . TRBV19 CASSPDRVGYGYTF TGTGCCAGTAGTCCCGACAGGGTCGGCTATGGCTACACCTTC
TRBJ2-7 TRBD2 few TRBV27 CASSLFSAGVTYEQYF TGTGCCAGCAGTTTATTTAGCGCGGGGGTAACCTACGAGCAGTACTTC
TRBJ2-7 . . TRBV7-2 CASSLAGSSSYEQYF TGTGCCAGCAGCTTGGCAGGGTCCAGCTCCTACGAGCAGTACTTC
TRBJ2-5 . few TRBV29-1 CSFTKGRETQYF TGCAGCTTCACCAAGGGGAGGGAGACCCAGTACTTC
TRBJ2-3 . . TRBV25-1 CASSDPGGTADTQYF TGTGCCAGCAGTGACCCAGGCGGGACAGCAGATACGCAGTATTTT